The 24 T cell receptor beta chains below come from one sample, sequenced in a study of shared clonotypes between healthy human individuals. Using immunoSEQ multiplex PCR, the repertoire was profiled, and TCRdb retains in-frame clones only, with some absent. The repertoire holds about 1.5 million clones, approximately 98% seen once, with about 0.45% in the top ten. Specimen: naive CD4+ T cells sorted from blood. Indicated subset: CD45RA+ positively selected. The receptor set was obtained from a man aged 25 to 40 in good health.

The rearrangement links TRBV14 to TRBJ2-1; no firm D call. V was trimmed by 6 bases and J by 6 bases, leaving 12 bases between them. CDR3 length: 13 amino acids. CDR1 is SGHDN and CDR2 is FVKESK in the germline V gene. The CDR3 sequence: CASREFNANEQFF. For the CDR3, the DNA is TGTGCCAGCAGGGAATTCAACGCCAATGAGCAGTTCTTC.

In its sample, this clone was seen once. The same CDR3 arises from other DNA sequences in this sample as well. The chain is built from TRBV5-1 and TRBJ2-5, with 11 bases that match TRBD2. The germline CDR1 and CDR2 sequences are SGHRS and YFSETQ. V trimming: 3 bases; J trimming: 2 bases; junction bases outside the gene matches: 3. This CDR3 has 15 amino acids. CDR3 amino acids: CASSWGLADQETQYF. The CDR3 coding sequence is TGCGCCAGCAGCTGGGGACTAGCGGATCAAGAGACCCAGTACTTC.

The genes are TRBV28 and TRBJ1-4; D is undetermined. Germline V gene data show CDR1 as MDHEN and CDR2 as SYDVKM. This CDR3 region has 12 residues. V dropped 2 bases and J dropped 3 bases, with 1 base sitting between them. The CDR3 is CASSLPNEKLFF. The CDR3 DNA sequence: TGTGCCAGCAGTTTACCTAATGAAAAACTGTTTTTT.

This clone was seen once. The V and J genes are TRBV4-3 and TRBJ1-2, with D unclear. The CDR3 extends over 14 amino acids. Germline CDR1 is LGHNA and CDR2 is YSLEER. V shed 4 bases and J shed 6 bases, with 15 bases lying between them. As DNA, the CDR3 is TGCGCCAGCAGCCCCCGGAGCTGGACGAATGGCTACACCTTC. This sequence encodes CASSPRSWTNGYTF.

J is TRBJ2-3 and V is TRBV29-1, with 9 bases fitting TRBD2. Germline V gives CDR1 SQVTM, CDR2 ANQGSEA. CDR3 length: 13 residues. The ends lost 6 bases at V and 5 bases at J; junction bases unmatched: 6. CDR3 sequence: CSVAGGAGDTQYF. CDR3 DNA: TGCAGCGTCGCGGGAGGGGCAGGAGATACGCAGTATTTT.

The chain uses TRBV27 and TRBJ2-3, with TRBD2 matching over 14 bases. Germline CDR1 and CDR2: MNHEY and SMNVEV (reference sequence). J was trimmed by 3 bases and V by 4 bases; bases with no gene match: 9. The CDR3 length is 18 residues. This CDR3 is CASSSLGLAGALTDTQYF. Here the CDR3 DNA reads TGTGCCAGCAGTTCCCTGGGACTAGCGGGAGCGTTGACAGATACGCAGTATTTT.

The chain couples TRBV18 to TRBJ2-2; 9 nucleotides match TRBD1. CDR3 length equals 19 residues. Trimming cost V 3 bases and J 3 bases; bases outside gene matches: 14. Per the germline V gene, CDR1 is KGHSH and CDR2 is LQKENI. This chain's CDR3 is CASSPKQGAAETYTGELFF. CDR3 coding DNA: TGTGCCAGCTCACCTAAACAGGGGGCGGCTGAGACGTACACCGGGGAGCTGTTTTTT.

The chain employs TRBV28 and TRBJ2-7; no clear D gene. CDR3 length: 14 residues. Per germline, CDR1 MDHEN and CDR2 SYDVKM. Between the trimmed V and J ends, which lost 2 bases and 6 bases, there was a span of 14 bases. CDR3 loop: CASSLIRSPLEQYF. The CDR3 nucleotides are TGTGCCAGCAGTTTAATAAGGAGCCCTCTCGAGCAGTACTTC. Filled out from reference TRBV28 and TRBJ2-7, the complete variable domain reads DVKVTQSSRYLVKRTGEKVFLECVQDMDHENMFWYRQDPGLGLRLIYFSYDVKMKEKGDIPEGYSVSREKKERFSLILESASTNQTSMYLCASSLIRSPLEQYFGPGTRLTVT.

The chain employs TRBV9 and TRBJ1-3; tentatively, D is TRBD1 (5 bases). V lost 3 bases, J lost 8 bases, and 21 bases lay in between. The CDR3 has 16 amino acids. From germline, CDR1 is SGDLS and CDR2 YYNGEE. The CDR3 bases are TGTGCCAGCAGCGACTCAACAGGCCTCCTGGGAGACACCATATATTTT. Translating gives CASSDSTGLLGDTIYF.

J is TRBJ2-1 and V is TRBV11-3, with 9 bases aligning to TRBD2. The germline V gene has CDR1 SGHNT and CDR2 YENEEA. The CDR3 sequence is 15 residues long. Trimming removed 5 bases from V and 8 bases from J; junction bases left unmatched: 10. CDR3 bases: TGTGCCAGCAGCACCTCCGCTAGCGGGACCGATGAGCAGTTCTTC. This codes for CASSTSASGTDEQFF.

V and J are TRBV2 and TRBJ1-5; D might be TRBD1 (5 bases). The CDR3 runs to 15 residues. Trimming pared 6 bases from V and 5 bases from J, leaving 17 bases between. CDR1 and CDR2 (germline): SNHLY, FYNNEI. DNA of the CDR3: TGTGCCAGCAGCGACGACAGTCCAGCTTATCAGCCCCAGCATTTT. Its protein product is CASSDDSPAYQPQHF.

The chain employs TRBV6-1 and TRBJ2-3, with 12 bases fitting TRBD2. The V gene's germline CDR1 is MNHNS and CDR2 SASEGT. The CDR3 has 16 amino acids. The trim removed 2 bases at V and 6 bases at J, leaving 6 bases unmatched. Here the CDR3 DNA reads TGTGCCAGCAGTGAACTAGCGGGAGGGCCTACGGATACGCAGTATTTT. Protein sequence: CASSELAGGPTDTQYF.

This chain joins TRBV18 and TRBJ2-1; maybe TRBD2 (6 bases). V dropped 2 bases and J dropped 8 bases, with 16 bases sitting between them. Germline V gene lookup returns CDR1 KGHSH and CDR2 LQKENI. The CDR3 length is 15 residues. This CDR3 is CASSPREAGLYEQFF. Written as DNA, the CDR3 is TGTGCCAGCTCACCAAGGGAGGCAGGACTCTATGAGCAGTTCTTC.

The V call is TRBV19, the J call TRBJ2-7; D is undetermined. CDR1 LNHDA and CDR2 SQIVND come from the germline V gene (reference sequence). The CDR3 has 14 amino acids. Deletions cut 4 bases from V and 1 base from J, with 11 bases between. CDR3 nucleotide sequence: TGTGCCAGTAGTAGAGAATTCCTGTCCTACGAGCAGTACTTC. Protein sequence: CASSREFLSYEQYF.

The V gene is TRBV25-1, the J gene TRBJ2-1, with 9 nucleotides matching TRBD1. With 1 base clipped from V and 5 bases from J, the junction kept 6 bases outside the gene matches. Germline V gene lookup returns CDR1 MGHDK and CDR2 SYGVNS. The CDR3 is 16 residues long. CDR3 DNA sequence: TGTGCCAGCAGTGAATTTAAGGGGACAGGGAACAATGAGCAGTTCTTC. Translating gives CASSEFKGTGNNEQFF.

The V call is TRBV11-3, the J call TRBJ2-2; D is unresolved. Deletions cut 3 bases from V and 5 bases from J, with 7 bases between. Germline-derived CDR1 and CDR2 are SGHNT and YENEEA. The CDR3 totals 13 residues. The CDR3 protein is CASSFRPTGELFF. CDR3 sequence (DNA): TGTGCCAGCAGCTTTAGACCAACCGGGGAGCTGTTTTTT.

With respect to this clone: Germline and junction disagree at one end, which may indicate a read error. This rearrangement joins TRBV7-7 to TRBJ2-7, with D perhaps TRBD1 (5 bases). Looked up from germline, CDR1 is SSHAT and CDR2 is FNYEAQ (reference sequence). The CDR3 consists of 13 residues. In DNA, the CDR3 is TGTGCTAGCAGCTTAGACCAGGGCTACGAGCAGTACTTC. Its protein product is CASSLDQGYEQYF.

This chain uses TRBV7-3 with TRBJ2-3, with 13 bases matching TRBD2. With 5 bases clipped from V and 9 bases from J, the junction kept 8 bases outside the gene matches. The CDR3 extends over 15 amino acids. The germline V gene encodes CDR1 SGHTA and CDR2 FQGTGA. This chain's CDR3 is CASSLGGTSGKTQYF. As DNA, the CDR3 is TGTGCCAGCAGCCTCGGCGGGACTAGCGGGAAAACGCAGTATTTT.

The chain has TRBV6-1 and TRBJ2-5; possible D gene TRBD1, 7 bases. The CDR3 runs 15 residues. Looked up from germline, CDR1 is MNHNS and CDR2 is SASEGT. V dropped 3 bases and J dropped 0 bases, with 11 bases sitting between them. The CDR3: CASSEGGTDQETQYF. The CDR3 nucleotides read TGTGCCAGCAGTGAGGGCGGGACAGACCAAGAGACCCAGTACTTC.

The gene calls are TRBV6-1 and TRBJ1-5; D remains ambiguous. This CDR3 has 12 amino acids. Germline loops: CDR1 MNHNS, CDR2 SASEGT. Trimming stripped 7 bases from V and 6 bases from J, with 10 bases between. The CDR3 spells CASKNSGQPQHF. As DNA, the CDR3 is TGTGCCAGCAAAAATAGCGGTCAGCCCCAGCATTTT.

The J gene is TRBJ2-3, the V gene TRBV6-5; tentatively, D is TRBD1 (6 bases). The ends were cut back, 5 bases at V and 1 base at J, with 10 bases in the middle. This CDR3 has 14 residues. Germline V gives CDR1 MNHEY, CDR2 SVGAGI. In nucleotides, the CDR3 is TGTGCCAGCAGTCACCGGACAGGCACAGATACGCAGTATTTT. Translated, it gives CASSHRTGTDTQYF.

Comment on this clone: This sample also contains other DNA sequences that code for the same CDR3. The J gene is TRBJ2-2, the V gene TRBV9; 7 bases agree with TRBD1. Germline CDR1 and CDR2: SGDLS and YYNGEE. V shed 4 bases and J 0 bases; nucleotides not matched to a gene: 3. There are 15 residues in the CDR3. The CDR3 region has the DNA TGTGCCAGCAGCCCAGGGACAGCGAACACCGGGGAGCTGTTTTTT. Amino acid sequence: CASSPGTANTGELFF.

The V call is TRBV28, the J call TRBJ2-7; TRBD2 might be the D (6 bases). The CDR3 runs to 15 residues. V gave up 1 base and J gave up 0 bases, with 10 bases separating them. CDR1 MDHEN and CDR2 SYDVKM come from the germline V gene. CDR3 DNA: TGTGCCAGCAGTTTATTTGGGGACTTCTCCTACGAGCAGTACTTC. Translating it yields CASSLFGDFSYEQYF.

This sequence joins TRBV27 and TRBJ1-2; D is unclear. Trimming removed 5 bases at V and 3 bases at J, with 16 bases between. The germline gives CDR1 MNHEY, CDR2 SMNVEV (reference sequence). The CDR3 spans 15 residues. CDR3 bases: TGTGCCAGCAGTCCCACGACGAGCGTTTACTATGGCTACACCTTC. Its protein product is CASSPTTSVYYGYTF.